Listed here is a single T cell receptor beta chain. The entry originates in a study of siplizumab effects on memory and regulatory T cells. The assay covered 85,000 to 100,000 TCR templates per sample. The method was immunoSEQ multiplex PCR; TCRdb's version includes in-frame clones alone and lacks a portion of them. The sample yields 100,000 or so clones, about 91% seen once. The CDR3 totals 15 residues. Germline CDR1 and CDR2: SGHNT and YENEEA. The V and J ends lost 1 base and 5 bases, in that order; junction bases with no gene match: 4. Sequencing was performed on Tregs sorted from blood. The origin of this receptor is a human donor in good health. This chain joins TRBV11-3 and TRBJ2-1; 8 positions match TRBD2. The CDR3: CASSLGLAGHNEQFF. CDR3 bases: TGTGCCAGCAGCTTAGGCCTAGCGGGCCACAATGAGCAGTTCTTC. Full variable domain (outside the CDR3, taken from reference TRBV11-3 and TRBJ2-1): EAGVVQSPRYKIIEKKQPVAFWCNPISGHNTLYWYLQNLGQGPELLIRYENEEAVDDSQLPKDRFSAERLKGVDSTLKIQPAELGDSAVYLCASSLGLAGHNEQFFGPGTRLTVL.